This T cell receptor beta chain was sequenced in a study of T cell changes during pregnancy in multiple sclerosis. The CDR3 totals 15 residues. J was trimmed by 7 bases and V by 1 base; bases with no gene match: 5. Germline CDR1 reads KGHSH; CDR2 reads LQKENI. This clone has a single count. Sequencing used immunoSEQ multiplex PCR; TCRdb keeps in-frame clones, though not all of them. The sample lists some 54,000 clones; 93% were seen once. Sequenced material: peripheral blood, taken after pregnancy. This receptor was taken from a female donor with multiple sclerosis, enrolled in a pregnancy study. The V gene is TRBV18, the J gene TRBJ2-2, with 8 bases matching TRBD1. CDR3 region: CASSPRTGISGELFF. The CDR3 DNA is TGTGCCAGCTCACCACGGACAGGGATTAGCGGGGAGCTGTTTTTT.